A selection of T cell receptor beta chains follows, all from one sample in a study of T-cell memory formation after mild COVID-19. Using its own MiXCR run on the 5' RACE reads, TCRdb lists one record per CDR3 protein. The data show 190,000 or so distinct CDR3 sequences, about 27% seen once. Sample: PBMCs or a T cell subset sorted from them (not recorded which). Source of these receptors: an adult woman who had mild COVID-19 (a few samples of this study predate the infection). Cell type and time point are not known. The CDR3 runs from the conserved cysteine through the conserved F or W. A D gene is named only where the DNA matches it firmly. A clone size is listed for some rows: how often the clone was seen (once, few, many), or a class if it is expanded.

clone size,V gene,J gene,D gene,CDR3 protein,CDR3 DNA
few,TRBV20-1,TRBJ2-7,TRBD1,CSARTGGKHEQYF,TGCAGTGCCAGAACAGGGGGCAAGCACGAGCAGTACTTC
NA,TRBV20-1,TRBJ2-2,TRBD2,CSAPSTGGSGTGELFF,TGCAGTGCCCCTTCGACCGGGGGGTCCGGCACCGGGGAGCTGTTTTTT
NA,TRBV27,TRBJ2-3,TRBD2,CASWGLGATSTDTQYF,TGTGCCAGCTGGGGACTAGGGGCAACTAGCACAGATACGCAGTATTTT
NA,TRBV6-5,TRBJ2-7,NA,CASSYSTRDILLYEQYF,TGTGCCAGCAGTTACTCGACGCGGGATATTCTTCTGTACGAGCAGTACTTC
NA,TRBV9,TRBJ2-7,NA,CASSVAGWAGDEQYF,TGTGCCAGCAGCGTGGCCGGCTGGGCAGGGGACGAGCAGTACTTC
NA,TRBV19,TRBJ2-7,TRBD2,CASSLASGTWEQYF,TGTGCCAGTAGTTTGGCTAGCGGGACGTGGGAGCAGTACTTC
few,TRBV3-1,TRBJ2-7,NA,CASSQDDFRQYF,TGTGCCAGCAGCCAGGACGATTTTCGGCAGTACTTC
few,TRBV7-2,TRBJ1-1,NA,CASSPPVVNTEAFF,TGTGCCAGCAGCCCTCCGGTCGTGAACACTGAAGCTTTCTTT
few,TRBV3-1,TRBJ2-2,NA,CASSRVNTGELFF,TGTGCCAGCAGCCGAGTGAACACCGGGGAGCTGTTTTTT
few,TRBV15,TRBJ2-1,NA,CATSWSTPYNEQFF,TGTGCCACCAGCTGGTCGACCCCTTACAATGAGCAGTTCTTC
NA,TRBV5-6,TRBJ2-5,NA,CASTIPDGQETQYF,TGTGCCAGCACCATTCCCGACGGACAAGAGACCCAGTACTTC
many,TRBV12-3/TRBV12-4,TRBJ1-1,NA,CASSLNGNTEAFF,TGTGCCAGCAGCTTAAACGGGAACACTGAAGCTTTCTTT
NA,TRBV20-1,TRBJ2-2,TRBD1,CSARDSGQKNTGELFF,TGCAGTGCTAGAGACTCGGGACAGAAAAACACCGGGGAGCTGTTTTTT
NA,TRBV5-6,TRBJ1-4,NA,CASSLAGSGGANEKLFF,TGTGCCAGCAGCTTGGCCGGGTCCGGTGGGGCTAATGAAAAACTGTTTTTT
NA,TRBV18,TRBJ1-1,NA,CAILRNTEAFF,TGTGCCATTTTGAGGAACACTGAAGCTTTCTTT
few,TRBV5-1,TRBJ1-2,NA,CASSGGREIGGYTF,TGCGCCAGCAGCGGGGGCAGGGAAATCGGCGGCTACACCTTC